This T cell receptor (beta chain) was found in a study of molecular identifiers for immune sequencing clone quantification. Study-wide results and limits: Clones above 20 RNA copies held over 99% of effector molecules, under 1% in naive cells. Spiked Jurkat TCR RNA from one cell was reportedly detectable among over 800,000 naive cells.

TCRdb reprocessed the PCR reads with MiXCR, giving one entry per CDR3 protein. The table has fewer than 350,000 distinct CDR3 sequences, over 20% seen once; the top ten hold around 0.76%. This clonotype was counted only a few times. What it binds is unknown. The CDR3 runs 15 residues. Unmatched junction bases numbered 5, after V lost 2 bases and J lost 3 bases. Per germline, CDR1 MNHEY and CDR2 SMNVEV (reference sequence). This clonotype originated in a human donor in good health. Some libraries in this study had Jurkat cell RNA spiked in. The source material was naive CD8+ T cells from blood, with Jurkat cell RNA spiked in. The sample's subset: FACS-sorted CD8+CD4-CCR7+CD45RA+ naive T cells. The chain links TRBV27 to TRBJ2-7; TRBD2 aligns across 9 bases. CDR3 bases: TGTGCCAGCAGTTTAAGGGCGGGAGGGTACTACGAGCAGTACTTC. It is translated as CASSLRAGGYYEQYF.